This record looks at one T cell receptor (beta chain) sequence and its context. Antigen specificity is unknown. These data are taken from a study of a mutant IDH1 vaccine in newly diagnosed glioma. About the study: Patients received vaccination from 4-6 weeks after radiotherapy alone, or with temozolomide cycles. Of treated patients, roughly 62% were men and about 38% women, averaging around 39 years.

Germline V lookup: CDR1 SGHRS, CDR2 YFSETQ. After removal of 0 bases from V and 8 bases from J, the junction contained 10 bases not matched to a gene. The CDR3 covers 17 residues. Study observations and caveats: Researchers report vaccine-induced immune responses in roughly 93% of patients. Whatever changes occurred in top peripheral T cell clonotypes seemed unrelated to pseudoprogression.

Stated time point: week 23, last vaccination. Each vaccine dose was 300 ug of mutant IDH1 20-mer peptide, with topical imiquimod. Clones were read by immunoSEQ multiplex PCR, and TCRdb kept only the in-frame ones, dropping some. Among around 78,000 clones listed, approximately 85% were seen once. The V call is TRBV5-1, the J call TRBJ2-1, with 11 bases identical to TRBD2. The sample was PBMCs, taken from a glioma patient whose treatment included an IDH1 peptide vaccine. The source is a man aged 25 to 40 with glioma. Some clones in this sample may be carry-over from other donors' samples. The DNA of the CDR3 is TGCGCCAGCAGCTTGGTCCTAGCGGGGGGAGCTTCTCATGAGCAGTTCTTC. This codes for CASSLVLAGGASHEQFF.